One sample yielded the 9 T cell receptor beta chains listed below, sequenced in a study of blood T cells in healthy people across ages. Through a sample-barcoded 5' primer and a J-beta primer mix, a second PCR was run for about 6 to 12 cycles. TCRdb re-analysed the 5' RACE reads in MiXCR, keeping a single row per CDR3 protein. This sample has some 1.1 million distinct CDR3 sequences, with roughly two fifths found just once. The sample comprised blood. These receptors were collected from a man aged 18 to 30 in good health.

This clonotype was counted many times. This chain connects TRBV6-2 or TRBV6-3 to TRBJ2-7; a possible D gene is TRBD2 (5 bases). The germline V and J ends were trimmed by 8 bases and 0 bases, with 8 bases remaining between them. The CDR3 is made up of 12 amino acids. Germline V gene lookup returns CDR1 MNHEY and CDR2 SVGEGT. CDR3 sequence: CASSGSSYEQYF. The CDR3, as DNA: TGTGCCAGCTCGGGGAGCTCCTACGAGCAGTACTTC.

The sample holds a few counts of this clonotype. The V and J genes are TRBV21-1 and TRBJ2-7; the table's D call, TRBD2, has no DNA check behind it. TRBV21-1 is described as a pseudogene. This CDR3 region has 14 residues. The chain's CDR3 is CASSKEGPSYEQYF. DNA for the CDR3: TGTGCCAGCAGCAAGGAGGGGCCCTCATACGAGCAGTACTTC.

The chain employs TRBV6-5 and TRBJ1-5; D remains unclear. Germline V gives CDR1 MNHEY, CDR2 SVGAGI. The CDR3 is made up of 14 amino acids. V was cut by 0 bases and J by 5 bases, with 8 bases left in between. CDR3 residues: CASSYSVTHQPQHF. The CDR3 DNA sequence: TGTGCCAGCAGTTACTCGGTAACGCATCAGCCCCAGCATTTT.

With regard to this clonotype: At one of its ends the junction is not consistent with the germline gene, which may arise from a read error. The V call is TRBV12-3 or TRBV12-4, the J call TRBJ1-1, with a weak D call TRBD1 (6 bases). There are 14 residues in the CDR3. CDR3 loop: CASSLEGGVTEAFF. CDR3 DNA: TGTGCTAGCAGTTTAGAGGGGGGCGTCACTGAAGCTTTCTTT.

The gene calls are TRBV6-5 and TRBJ2-7; D gene uncertain. With 5 bases removed from V and 8 bases from J, the gap between germline ends came to 13 bases. CDR1 is MNHEY and CDR2 is SVGAGI in the germline V gene. This CDR3 contains 12 residues. The CDR3 reads CASSGGLSKQYF. CDR3 bases: TGTGCCAGCAGTGGTGGCTTGAGTAAGCAGTACTTC.

This clonotype was observed a handful of times. J is TRBJ2-2 and V is TRBV6-1; 8 bases are a match to TRBD1. Per germline, CDR1 MNHNS and CDR2 SASEGT. V lost 10 bases, J lost 6 bases, and 13 bases stayed unmatched. CDR3 length equals 15 residues. This CDR3 is CATHRNRGFAGELFF. CDR3 sequence (DNA): TGTGCCACCCATCGGAACAGGGGGTTCGCCGGGGAGCTGTTTTTT.

The chain uses TRBV10-3 and TRBJ1-4, with D tentatively TRBD1 (6 bases). CDR3 length: 14 amino acids. Trimming stripped 5 bases from V and 3 bases from J, with 10 bases between. CDR1 and CDR2 from the germline V gene are ENHRY and SYGVKD. The CDR3 DNA is TGTGCCATCAGTAAGGACAGACCTAATGAAAAACTGTTTTTT. Translated: CAISKDRPNEKLFF.

This clonotype was seen a few times. This sequence joins TRBV5-1 and TRBJ2-5; 7 bases map to TRBD2. This CDR3 comprises 17 residues. V lost 1 base and J lost 4; bases outside the gene matches: 13. Germline values: CDR1 SGHRS, CDR2 YFSETQ. CDR3 DNA sequence: TGCGCCAGCAGCTTGTCTTCTAGCGGAGCTCAGCGAGAGACCCAGTACTTC. Protein product: CASSLSSSGAQRETQYF.

This chain links TRBV5-1 with TRBJ2-3, with D tentatively TRBD2 (6 bases). V gave up 0 bases and J gave up 6 bases, with 17 bases separating them. Germline CDR1 SGHRS, CDR2 YFSETQ. CDR3 length: 16 residues. This CDR3 is CASSLVFSGNGDTQYF. The CDR3 bases are TGCGCCAGCAGCTTGGTGTTTAGCGGCAATGGGGATACGCAGTATTTT.